This TCR beta chain is from a study of beta chain features in type 1 diabetes. As every portion of the isolated RNA was reverse transcribed, the sequencing read expressed TCRB transcripts. The protocol was immunoSEQ multiplex PCR, while the TCRdb copy is restricted to in-frame clones and leaves out a portion. Of under 250,000 clones detected, roughly 13% appear once; the ten largest clones hold more than 0.025%. The length of the CDR3 is 13 residues. V was cut by 0 bases and J by 8 bases, with 8 bases left in between. Germline CDR1 and CDR2: LGHNA and YSLEER. This clone came up a few times. The gene calls are TRBV4-3 and TRBJ2-1; D ambiguous. Sequences were obtained from naive CD4+ T cells from blood. This TCR was recovered from a woman aged 35 to 49 in good health. In nucleotides, the CDR3 is TGCGCCAGCAGCCAAGACAGAGGCGATGAGCAGTTCTTC. Protein sequence: CASSQDRGDEQFF.